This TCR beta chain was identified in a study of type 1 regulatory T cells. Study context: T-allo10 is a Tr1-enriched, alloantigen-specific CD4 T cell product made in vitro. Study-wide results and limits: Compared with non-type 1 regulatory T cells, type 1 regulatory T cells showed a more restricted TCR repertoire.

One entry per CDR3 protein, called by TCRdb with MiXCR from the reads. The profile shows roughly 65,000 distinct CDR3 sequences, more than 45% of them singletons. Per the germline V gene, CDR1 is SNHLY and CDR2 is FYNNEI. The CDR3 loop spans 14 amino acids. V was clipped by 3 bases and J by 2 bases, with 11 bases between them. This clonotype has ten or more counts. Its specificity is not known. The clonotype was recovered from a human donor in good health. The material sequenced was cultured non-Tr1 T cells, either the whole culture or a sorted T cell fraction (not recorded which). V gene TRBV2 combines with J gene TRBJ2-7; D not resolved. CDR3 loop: CASSDQAAPYEQYF. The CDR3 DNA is TGTGCCAGCAGTGATCAGGCAGCTCCCTACGAGCAGTACTTC.